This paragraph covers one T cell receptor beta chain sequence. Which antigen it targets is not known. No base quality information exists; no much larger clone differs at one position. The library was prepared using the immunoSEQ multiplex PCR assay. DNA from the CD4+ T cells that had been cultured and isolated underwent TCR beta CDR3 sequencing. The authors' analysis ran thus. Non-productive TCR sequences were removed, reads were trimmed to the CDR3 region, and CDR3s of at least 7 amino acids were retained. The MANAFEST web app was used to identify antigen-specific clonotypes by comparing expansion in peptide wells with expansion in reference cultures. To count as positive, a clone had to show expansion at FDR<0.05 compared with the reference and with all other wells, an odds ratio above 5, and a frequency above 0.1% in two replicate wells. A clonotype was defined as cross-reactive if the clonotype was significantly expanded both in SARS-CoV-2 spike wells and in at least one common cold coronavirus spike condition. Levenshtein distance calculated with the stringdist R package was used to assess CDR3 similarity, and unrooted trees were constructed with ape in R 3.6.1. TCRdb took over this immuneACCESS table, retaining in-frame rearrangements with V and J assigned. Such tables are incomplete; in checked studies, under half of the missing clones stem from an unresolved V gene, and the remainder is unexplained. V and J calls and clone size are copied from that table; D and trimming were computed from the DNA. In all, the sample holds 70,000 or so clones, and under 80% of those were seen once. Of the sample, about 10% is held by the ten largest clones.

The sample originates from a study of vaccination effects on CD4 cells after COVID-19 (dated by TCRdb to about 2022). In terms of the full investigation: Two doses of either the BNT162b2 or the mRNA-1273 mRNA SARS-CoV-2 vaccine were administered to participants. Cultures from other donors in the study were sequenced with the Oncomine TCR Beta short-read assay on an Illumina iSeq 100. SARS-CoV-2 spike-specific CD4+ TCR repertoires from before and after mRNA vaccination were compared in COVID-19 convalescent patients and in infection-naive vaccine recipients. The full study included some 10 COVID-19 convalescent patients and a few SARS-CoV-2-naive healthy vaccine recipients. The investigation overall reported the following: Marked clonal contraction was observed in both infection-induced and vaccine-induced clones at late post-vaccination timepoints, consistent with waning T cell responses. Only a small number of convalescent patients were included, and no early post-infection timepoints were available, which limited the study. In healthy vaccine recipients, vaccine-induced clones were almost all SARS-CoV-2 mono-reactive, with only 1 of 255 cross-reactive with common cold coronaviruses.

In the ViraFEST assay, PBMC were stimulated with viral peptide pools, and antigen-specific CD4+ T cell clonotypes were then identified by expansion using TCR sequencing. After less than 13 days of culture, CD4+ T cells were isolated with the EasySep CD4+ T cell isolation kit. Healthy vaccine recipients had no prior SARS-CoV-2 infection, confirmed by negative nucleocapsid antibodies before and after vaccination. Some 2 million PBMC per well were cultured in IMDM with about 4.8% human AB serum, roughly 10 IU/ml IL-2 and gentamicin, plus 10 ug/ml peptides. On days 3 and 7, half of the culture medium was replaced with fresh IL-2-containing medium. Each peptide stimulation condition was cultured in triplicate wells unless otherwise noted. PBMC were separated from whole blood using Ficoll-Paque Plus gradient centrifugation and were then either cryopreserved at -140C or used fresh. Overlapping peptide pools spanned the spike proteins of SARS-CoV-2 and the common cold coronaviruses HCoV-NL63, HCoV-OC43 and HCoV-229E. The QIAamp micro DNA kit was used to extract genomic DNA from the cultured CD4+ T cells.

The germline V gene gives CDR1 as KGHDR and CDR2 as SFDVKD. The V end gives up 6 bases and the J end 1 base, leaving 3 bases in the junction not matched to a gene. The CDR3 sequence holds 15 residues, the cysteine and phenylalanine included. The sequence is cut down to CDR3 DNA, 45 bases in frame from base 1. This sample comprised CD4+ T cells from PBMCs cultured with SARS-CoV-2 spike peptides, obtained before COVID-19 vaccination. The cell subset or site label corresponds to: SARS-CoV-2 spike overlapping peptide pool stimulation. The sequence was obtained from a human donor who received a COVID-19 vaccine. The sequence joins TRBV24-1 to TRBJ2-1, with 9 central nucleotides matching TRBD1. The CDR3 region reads CATSPGTGSYNEQFF. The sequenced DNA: TGTGCCACCAGTCCCGGGACAGGGTCCTACAATGAGCAGTTCTTC.